This is a list of T cell receptor beta chains from one sample in a study of control samples from healthy donors and cancer patients. Libraries were prepared by immunoSEQ multiplex PCR; TCRdb keeps only in-frame clonotypes and omits some of them. The sample comprises about 410,000 clones, 75% to 95% of which are singletons, and more than 6% rests with the top ten. What was sequenced was PBMCs. These receptor sequences come from a middle-aged man with head and neck cancer. Both conserved end residues are part of each CDR3. The order of the fields is V gene, clone size, D gene, J gene, CDR3 DNA, CDR3 protein. D genes are given only for firm matches. The size entry is marked missing in some rows and otherwise reads once, few, many or a size class.

>TRBV27|.|.|TRBJ2-1
TGTGCCAGCAGTAAATGGAGTGGCACCTACAATGAGCAGTTCTTC
CASSKWSGTYNEQFF
>TRBV28|.|TRBD2|TRBJ2-7
TGTGCCAGCAGTGTCCCGGGACTAGCGGGGGCAATCTCCTACGAGCAGTACTTC
CASSVPGLAGAISYEQYF
>TRBV27|few|.|TRBJ2-7
TGTGCCAGCAGTTTAGGGGGAGTCGGCGAGCAGTACTTC
CASSLGGVGEQYF
>TRBV9|.|TRBD2|TRBJ2-3
TGTGCCAGCAGCCCACCCGGGACTACTCGGGGAGATACGCAGTATTTT
CASSPPGTTRGDTQYF
>TRBV18|.|.|TRBJ2-3
TGTGCCAGCTCACCACTAGCGGCCACTAGCACAGATACGCAGTATTTT
CASSPLAATSTDTQYF
>TRBV21-1|.|.|TRBJ2-3
TGTGCCAGCCGAGAGGACAGGGGGTGGACAGATACGCAGTATTTT
CASREDRGWTDTQYF
>TRBV4-1|.|.|TRBJ2-7
TGCGCCAGCAGCCATGTGACAGTAAACTACGAGCAGTACTTC
CASSHVTVNYEQYF
>TRBV15|.|.|TRBJ2-7
TGTGCCACCAGCGAGGGCCCCTACGAGCAGTACTTC
CATSEGPYEQYF
>TRBV15|.|TRBD1|TRBJ1-4
TGTGCCACCAGCAGAGAACGGAGACAGGGCCTATATAATGAAAAACTGTTTTTT
CATSRERRQGLYNEKLFF
>TRBV2|.|.|TRBJ2-5
TGTGCCAGCACCCCGGGGAGGACAGCACAAGAGACCCAGTACTTC
CASTPGRTAQETQYF
>TRBV2|.|TRBD1|TRBJ1-5
TGTGCCGGCAGGCCGACAGGGAGGGATCAGCCCCAGCATTTT
CAGRPTGRDQPQHF
>TRBV5-1|.|TRBD2|TRBJ2-1
TGCGCCAGCAGCTTGGCTAGCGGGGGACTTTATGAGCAGTTCTTC
CASSLASGGLYEQFF
>TRBV11-2|.|.|TRBJ1-5
TGTGCCAGCAGCTTAGGCAGGAGCAATCAGCCCCAGCATTTT
CASSLGRSNQPQHF
>TRBV7-3|.|.|TRBJ2-2
TGTGCCAGCAGCTTAAGAGGGGGGCCGGACACCGGGGAGCTGTTTTTT
CASSLRGGPDTGELFF
>TRBV6-6|.|.|TRBJ1-2
TGTGCCAGCAGTATTGAAGCTAACTATGGCTACACCTTC
CASSIEANYGYTF